This T cell receptor beta chain was observed in a study of blood T cell repertoires in COVID-19. Turning to the study itself: The origin of the acute and convalescent COVID-19 samples was the United States, Italy and Spain.

In the original analysis: Nucleated cell counts were estimated from reference gene primer amplification. The repertoire was sequenced with immunoSEQ multiplex PCR; TCRdb's copy has only in-frame clones and lacks some. The DNA gave D and trimming, while V, J and clone size come from that table. This sample has tens of thousands of clones, with 70% to 90% found just once. From germline, CDR1 is MGHRA and CDR2 YSYEKL. CDR3 length: 19 amino acids. V was pared by 0 bases and J by 0 bases, with 15 bases between. The sequence derives from a human donor in a cohort sampled during active COVID-19. Source material: peripheral blood. The chain employs TRBV4-1 and TRBJ1-6; possible D gene TRBD1, 5 bases. In nucleotides, the CDR3 is TGCGCCAGCAGCCAAGATTTGTGGACACTGAGCTCCTATAATTCACCCCTCCACTTT. Translated: CASSQDLWTLSSYNSPLHF.